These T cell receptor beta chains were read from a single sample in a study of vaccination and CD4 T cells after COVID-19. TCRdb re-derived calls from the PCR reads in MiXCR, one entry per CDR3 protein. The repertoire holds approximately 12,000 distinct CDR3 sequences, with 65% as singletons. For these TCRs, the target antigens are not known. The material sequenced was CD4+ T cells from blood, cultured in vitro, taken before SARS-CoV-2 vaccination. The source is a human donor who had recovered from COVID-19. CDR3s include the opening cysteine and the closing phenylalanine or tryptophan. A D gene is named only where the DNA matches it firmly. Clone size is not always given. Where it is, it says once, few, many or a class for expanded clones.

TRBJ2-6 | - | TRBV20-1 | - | CSARAGGANVLTF | TGCAGTGCTAGGGCGGGGGGGGCCAACGTCCTGACTTTC
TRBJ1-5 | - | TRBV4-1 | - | CASSQQAYSNQPQHF | TGCGCCAGCAGTCAACAGGCCTATAGCAATCAGCCCCAGCATTTT
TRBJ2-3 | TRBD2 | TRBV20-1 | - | CSAGGERGDNSDTQYF | TGCAGTGCCGGGGGGGAGCGGGGAGACAACTCAGATACGCAGTATTTT
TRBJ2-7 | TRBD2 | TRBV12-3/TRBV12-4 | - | CASTQRLAGNYEQYF | TGTGCCAGCACCCAGAGGCTAGCGGGAAACTACGAGCAGTACTTC
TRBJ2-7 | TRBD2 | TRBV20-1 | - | CSASFTGTSGTYEQYF | TGCAGTGCTAGCTTCACCGGGACTAGCGGGACTTACGAGCAGTACTTC
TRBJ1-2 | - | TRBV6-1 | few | CASRRDTGYTF | TGTGCCAGCAGGCGGGACACTGGCTACACCTTC
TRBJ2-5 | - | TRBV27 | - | CASSRKVQETQYF | TGTGCCAGCAGCCGGAAAGTACAAGAGACCCAGTACTTC
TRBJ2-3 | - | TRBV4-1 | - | CASSQVGQTTDTQYF | TGCGCCAGCAGCCAAGTAGGACAAACAACAGATACGCAGTATTTT
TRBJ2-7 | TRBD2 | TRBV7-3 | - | CASSSVAGGSSYEQYF | TGTGCCAGCAGCTCCGTAGCGGGAGGGAGCTCCTACGAGCAGTACTTC
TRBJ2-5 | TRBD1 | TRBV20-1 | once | CSASGQGKETQYF | TGCAGTGCTAGTGGACAGGGGAAAGAGACCCAGTACTTC
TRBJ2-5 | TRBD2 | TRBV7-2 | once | CASSFRSGSYQETQYF | TGTGCCAGCAGCTTCCGTAGCGGGTCATACCAAGAGACCCAGTACTTC
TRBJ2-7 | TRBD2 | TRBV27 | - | CASRGTSGNSYEQYF | TGTGCCAGCAGGGGGACTAGCGGGAATTCCTACGAGCAGTACTTC
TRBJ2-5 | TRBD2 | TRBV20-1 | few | CSARDSAAGGKTQYF | TGCAGTGCTAGAGATTCGGCAGCGGGAGGGAAGACCCAGTACTTC
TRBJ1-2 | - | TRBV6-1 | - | CASSLARGSNYGYTF | TGTGCCAGCAGTCTAGCGAGGGGATCAAACTATGGCTACACCTTC
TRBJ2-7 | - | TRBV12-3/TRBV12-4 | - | CASSHTYEQYF | TGTGCCAGCAGTCACACCTACGAGCAGTACTTC
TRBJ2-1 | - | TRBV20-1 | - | CSARLPRRSYNEQFF | TGCAGTGCTAGATTACCCAGGAGGTCCTACAATGAGCAGTTCTTC
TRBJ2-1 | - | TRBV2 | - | CASSEGLGLGWQFF | TGTGCCAGCAGTGAAGGGTTGGGTCTCGGGTGGCAGTTCTTC
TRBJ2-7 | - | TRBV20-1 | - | CSAPKFASAAYEQYF | TGCAGTGCCCCTAAGTTTGCCTCCGCCGCCTACGAGCAGTACTTC
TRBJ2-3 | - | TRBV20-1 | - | CSAGGGVDLTDTQYF | TGCAGTGCTGGAGGAGGGGTTGACCTCACAGATACGCAGTATTTT
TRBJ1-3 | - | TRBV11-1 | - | CASSSTGSGNTIYF | TGTGCCAGCAGTTCAACAGGGTCTGGAAACACCATATATTTT
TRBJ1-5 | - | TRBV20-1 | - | CSAPNTGYSNQPQHF | TGCAGTGCTCCGAACACAGGTTATAGCAATCAGCCCCAGCATTTT